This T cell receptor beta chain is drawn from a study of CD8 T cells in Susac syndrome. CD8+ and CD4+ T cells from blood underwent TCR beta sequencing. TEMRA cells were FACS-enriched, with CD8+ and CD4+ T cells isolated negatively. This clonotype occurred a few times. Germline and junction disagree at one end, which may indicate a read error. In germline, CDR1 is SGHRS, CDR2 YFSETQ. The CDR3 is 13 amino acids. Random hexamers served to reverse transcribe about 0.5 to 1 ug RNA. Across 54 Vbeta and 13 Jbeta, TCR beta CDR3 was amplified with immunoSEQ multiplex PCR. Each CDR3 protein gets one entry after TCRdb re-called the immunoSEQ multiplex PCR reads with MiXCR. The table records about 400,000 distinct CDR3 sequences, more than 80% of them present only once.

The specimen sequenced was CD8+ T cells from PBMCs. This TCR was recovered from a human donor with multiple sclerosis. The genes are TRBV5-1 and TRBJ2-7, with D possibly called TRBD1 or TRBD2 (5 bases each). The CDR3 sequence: CASSWDGSYEQYF. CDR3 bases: TGTGCCAGCAGTTGGGACGGCTCCTACGAGCAGTACTTC.